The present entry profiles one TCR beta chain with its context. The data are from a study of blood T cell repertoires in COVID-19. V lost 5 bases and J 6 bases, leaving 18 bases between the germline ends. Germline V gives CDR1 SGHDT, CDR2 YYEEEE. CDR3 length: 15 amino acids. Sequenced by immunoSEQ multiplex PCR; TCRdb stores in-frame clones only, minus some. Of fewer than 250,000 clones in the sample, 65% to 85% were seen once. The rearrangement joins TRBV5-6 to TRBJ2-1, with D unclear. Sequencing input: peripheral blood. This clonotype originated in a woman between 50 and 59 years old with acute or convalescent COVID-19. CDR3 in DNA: TGTGCCAGCAGTTACCCTACTACTACTTCCAATGAGCAGTTCTTC. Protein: CASSYPTTTSNEQFF. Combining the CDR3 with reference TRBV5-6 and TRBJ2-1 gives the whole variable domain DAGVTQSPTHLIKTRGQQVTLRCSPKSGHDTVSWYQQALGQGPQFIFQYYEEEERQRGNFPDRFSGHQFPNYSSELNVNALLLGDSALYLCASSYPTTTSNEQFFGPGTRLTVL.